The subject of this entry is one T cell receptor (beta chain). The table lists this clone with a count of one. Its binding antigen is unknown. No much larger clone is present one base from it, and per-base qualities are unavailable. This sample stems from a study of OX40 agonist ivuxolimab in advanced cancers. Study-wide context: Ivuxolimab was an agonistic, fully human IgG2 monoclonal antibody directed against OX40 (CD134), a costimulatory receptor. The paper reports the monotherapy dose-escalation portion (N of about 50 patients) of the phase I ivuxolimab trial. Prior anti-PD-1, anti-PD-L1 or anti-CTLA-4 therapy was permitted, and checkpoint inhibitors had been received by about 37% of dose-escalation patients. Among the approximately 50 dose-escalation patients, roughly 20 had hepatocellular carcinoma, around 15 melanoma, 9 renal cell carcinoma and 9 head and neck cancer. In the dose-escalation cohort, 75% to 90% of patients were male, and the mean age was around 65 years with a range of about 20 to 90. Intravenous ivuxolimab was administered to patients every 2 weeks at six dose levels: 0.01, 0.1, 0.3, 1.5, 3 and 10 mg/kg. The purpose of peripheral TCRbeta sequencing was to test whether ivuxolimab changed TCR sequence diversity and led to clonal T-cell expansion. Three dose-escalation patients achieved partial responses, one with hepatocellular carcinoma and two with cutaneous melanoma. General conclusions and limits of the study: Which antigens the clonally expanded peripheral T cells were specific for was not determined. Low levels of normalized T-cell clonal expansion were also shown by some nonresponding patients. Partial responders in the 0.1-3.0 mg/kg groups had among the lowest normalized peripheral clonal expansion, especially among CD8+ T cells. At doses of 0.1 to 3.0 mg/kg, clonal expansion of both CD4+ and CD8+ blood T cells was observed from baseline to week 6. After ivuxolimab, expanded clones were on average more numerous among CD8+ T cells than among CD4+ T cells.

Including cysteine and phenylalanine, the CDR3 has 14 amino acids. This entry keeps only the CDR3 DNA: 42 bases, framed from base 1. V trim: 6 bases; J trim: 0 bases; unmatched bases: 2. CDR1 and CDR2, per the germline V gene, are MNHEY and SVGAGI. Patients with autoimmune disease history or receiving systemic immunosuppression were excluded from the trial. Peripheral blood for TCR sequencing was collected from all dose cohorts at baseline, on cycle 4 day 1, and on cycle 7 day 1. The samples were taken from a phase I, first-in-human, multicenter, open-label dose-escalation trial of ivuxolimab. The trial enrolled adults with locally advanced or metastatic head and neck squamous cell, hepatocellular, melanoma or renal cell carcinoma. Before TCR sequencing, CD4+ and CD8+ T cells were separately sorted from peripheral blood. To sequence the TCRbeta CDR3 region, genomic DNA was isolated from the sorted cells. The immunoSEQ Assay was used to sequence the TCRbeta CDR3 regions. Here the immuneACCESS table is served through TCRdb, limited to in-frame sequences with V and J called. Missing clones are a known gap in these copies; in checked studies unresolved V genes cover under half, and the rest lacks a known reason. The sample data list approximately 94,000 clones, and 91% of these were observed just once. The ten top clones hold approximately 0.81% of the sample.

Rearrangement joined TRBV6-5 to TRBJ2-7, with 10 central nucleotides matching TRBD1. The receptor's source is an adult with an advanced solid tumor such as melanoma, head and neck, liver or kidney cancer. The sample was CD4+ or CD8+ T cells sorted from blood, taken in a trial of the OX40 agonist ivuxolimab. The DNA reads TGTGCCAGCAGGGGACAGGGGCCCTCCTACGAGCAGTACTTC. The resulting protein is CASRGQGPSYEQYF.